The 5 T cell receptor beta chains presented below share a single source sample, sequenced in a study of T-cell memory formation after mild COVID-19. MiXCR, run by TCRdb on the 5' RACE reads, gives a single entry per CDR3 protein. The table includes over 150,000 distinct CDR3 sequences, around a fifth detected once. The sequenced sample consisted of PBMCs or a T cell subset sorted from them (not recorded which). Receptors were obtained from an adult woman who had mild COVID-19 (a few samples of this study predate the infection). Cell type and time point are not known.

This clonotype appeared many times. The chain uses TRBV5-1 and TRBJ2-3; D is perhaps TRBD2 (5 bases). V lost 0 bases and J 6 bases, leaving 17 bases between the germline ends. Germline CDR1 reads SGHRS; CDR2 reads YFSETQ. The CDR3 loop spans 16 amino acids. The DNA of the CDR3 is TGCGCCAGCAGCTTGGAGGGCTTCCCGGAGGCTGATACGCAGTATTTT. Amino acids: CASSLEGFPEADTQYF.

This clonotype was recorded at least ten times. V gene TRBV20-1 combines with J gene TRBJ2-1, with TRBD2 matching over 7 bases. Germline CDR1 and CDR2: DFQATT and SNEGSKA (reference sequence). Trimming at V came to 6 bases and at J to 0 bases, leaving 8 bases not matched to a gene. The CDR3 is 15 residues long. For the CDR3, the DNA is TGCAGTGCACTAAGCGGGGATTACTCCTACAATGAGCAGTTCTTC. Residues: CSALSGDYSYNEQFF.

The chain has TRBV5-6 and TRBJ1-1; D call uncertain. This CDR3 is 14 amino acids long. V dropped 2 bases and J dropped 1 base, with 9 bases sitting between them. Germline V gene sequence: CDR1 SGHDT, CDR2 YYEEEE. CDR3 residues: CASSFGVPNTEAFF. In DNA, the CDR3 is TGTGCCAGCAGCTTCGGCGTACCGAACACTGAAGCTTTCTTT.

CDR3 bases: TGTGCCAGCAGCTTCCGTCAGAGACCGAACACCGGGGAGCTGTTTTTT. This gives the protein CASSFRQRPNTGELFF. The rearrangement joins TRBV5-4 to TRBJ2-2; D unresolved. The CDR3 extends over 16 amino acids. CDR1 is SGHNT and CDR2 is YYREEE in the germline V gene (reference sequence). The ends were cut back, 2 bases at V and 0 bases at J, with 11 bases in the middle.

This clonotype has more than one count but fewer than ten. The genes are TRBV12-3 or TRBV12-4 and TRBJ2-7; 8 bases align to TRBD2. The CDR3 covers 15 residues. V was clipped by 5 bases and J by 3 bases; unmatched bases: 9. CDR3 in amino acids: CASSNGPGGVYEQYF. CDR3 bases: TGTGCCAGCAGTAACGGTCCGGGAGGGGTCTACGAGCAGTACTTC.